Reported below is one T cell receptor (beta chain). This sample is drawn from a study of T cell changes during pregnancy in multiple sclerosis. V was pared by 4 bases and J by 4 bases, with 13 bases between. Per the germline V gene, CDR1 is KGHSH and CDR2 is LQKENI. The CDR3 has 14 amino acids. Data came from immunoSEQ multiplex PCR; TCRdb stores just in-frame clones and leaves some out. The sample lists about 39,000 clones; about nine tenths were seen once. This TCR was sampled from a female donor in good health, enrolled as a control in a pregnancy study. The source was CD4+ T cells from peripheral blood mononuclear cells, collected in the first trimester of pregnancy. The rearrangement links TRBV18 to TRBJ1-1; D ambiguous. The DNA for the CDR3 is TGTGCCAGCTCACAACCCTCTCTCCTCACTGAAGCTTTCTTT. It specifies CASSQPSLLTEAFF. Together with reference TRBV18 and TRBJ1-1, the CDR3 gives the full variable domain: NAGVMQNPRHLVRRRGQEARLRCSPMKGHSHVYWYRQLPEEGLKFMVYLQKENIIDESGMPKERFSAEFPKEGPSILRIQQVVRGDSAAYFCASSQPSLLTEAFFGQGTRLTVV.